This entry lists 24 T cell receptor beta chains sequenced from one sample in a study of blood T cell repertoires in COVID-19. Profiled with immunoSEQ multiplex PCR; TCRdb holds only in-frame clones, not every one. The table lists roughly 30,000 clones, roughly 80% of them singletons. The sequenced material came from peripheral blood. The receptor set was obtained from a woman aged 55-70 years with acute or convalescent COVID-19.

This clone occurred a few times. The gene calls are TRBV7-9 and TRBJ1-1; a weak D match, TRBD1 (6 bases). This CDR3 has 15 amino acids. Trimming took off 4 bases at V and 6 bases at J, with 18 bases between the two ends. The germline CDR1 and CDR2 sequences are SEHNR and FQNEAQ (reference sequence). The CDR3 nucleotides read TGTGCCAGCAGCTCGTCAACAGGGCGTAACTCTGAAGCTTTCTTT. This gives the protein CASSSSTGRNSEAFF. The whole variable domain, remainder taken from reference TRBV7-9 and TRBJ1-1, is DTGVSQNPRHKITKRGQNVTFRCDPISEHNRLYWYRQTLGQGPEFLTYFQNEAQLEKSRLLSDRFSAERPKGSFSTLEIQRTEQGDSAMYLCASSSSTGRNSEAFFGQGTRLTVV.

Written as DNA, the CDR3 is TGTGCCAGTAGTGTCCGACAGAATCAGCCCCAGCATTTT. Its protein product is CASSVRQNQPQHF. The V and J genes are TRBV19 and TRBJ1-5, with a weak D call TRBD1 (5 bases). This CDR3 spans 13 amino acids. Deletions cut 5 bases from V and 4 bases from J, with 9 bases between. CDR1 and CDR2 from the germline V gene are LNHDA and SQIVND (reference sequence).

The V call is TRBV18, the J call TRBJ2-7; 8 nucleotides line up with TRBD1. The trim removed 3 bases at V and 2 bases at J, leaving 6 bases unmatched. CDR1 and CDR2 (germline): KGHSH, LQKENI. CDR3 length: 15 residues. The CDR3 DNA reads TGTGCCAGCTCACCTTCCCGGGGACAGGCCTACGAGCAGTACTTC. Its translation: CASSPSRGQAYEQYF.

This chain joins TRBV5-6 and TRBJ1-2, with D possibly being TRBD1 (6 bases). Germline CDR1 reads SGHDT; CDR2 reads YYEEEE. The CDR3 has 16 residues. Trimming took off 4 bases at V and 0 bases at J, with 16 bases between the two ends. The CDR3 sequence is CASSRKLGASNYGYTF. For the CDR3, the DNA is TGTGCCAGCAGCCGGAAGTTGGGGGCGTCTAACTATGGCTACACCTTC.

This chain connects TRBV7-3 to TRBJ2-2; D is possibly TRBD1 (6 bases). The CDR3 is 16 amino acids. Between the trimmed V and J ends, which lost 0 bases and 7 bases, there was a span of 15 bases. From germline, CDR1 is SGHTA and CDR2 FQGTGA. In DNA form, the CDR3 reads TGTGCCAGCAGCTTAACAGGGGGAGTAGACAGCGGGGAGCTGTTTTTT. It yields the protein CASSLTGGVDSGELFF.

The chain couples TRBV7-9 to TRBJ2-1, with 15 bases lining up with TRBD2. CDR1 is SEHNR, CDR2 FQNEAQ, per germline (reference sequence). The ends lost 5 bases at V and 8 bases at J; junction bases unmatched: 7. The CDR3 has 16 residues. The CDR3 spells CASSASGLAGGHEQFF. The CDR3 nucleotides are TGTGCCAGCAGCGCGTCAGGACTAGCGGGGGGGCATGAGCAGTTCTTC.

This chain connects TRBV5-4 to TRBJ1-1, with D possibly matching TRBD1 (5 bases). The CDR3 is made up of 15 amino acids. Trimming took off 0 bases at V and 3 bases at J, with 12 bases between the two ends. Germline assignment: CDR1 SGHNT and CDR2 YYREEE (reference sequence). This chain's CDR3 is CASSLAGGLDTEAFF. CDR3 nucleotides: TGTGCCAGCAGCTTGGCCGGGGGGTTAGACACTGAAGCTTTCTTT.

The chain carries TRBV5-1 and TRBJ1-2; TRBD1 agrees at 8 bases. The trim removed 5 bases at V and 4 bases at J, leaving 7 bases unmatched. This CDR3 comprises 14 residues. Germline V gives CDR1 SGHRS, CDR2 YFSETQ. The CDR3 is CASRWDRSTYGYTF. CDR3 coding DNA: TGCGCCAGCAGGTGGGACAGGAGCACCTATGGCTACACCTTC.

The chain combines TRBV18 with TRBJ2-5; possible D gene TRBD1, 6 bases. From germline, CDR1 is KGHSH and CDR2 LQKENI. V was trimmed by 3 bases and J by 2 bases, leaving 19 bases between them. This CDR3 has 17 amino acids. The CDR3 region has the DNA TGTGCCAGCTCACCTGGAATGGGACACAGAAGACAAGAGACCCAGTACTTC. Amino acids: CASSPGMGHRRQETQYF.

This rearrangement joins TRBV2 to TRBJ2-7; 10 positions match TRBD1. CDR1 is SNHLY and CDR2 is FYNNEI in the germline V gene. This CDR3 contains 13 residues. Germline trimming cut 8 bases from V and 7 bases from J; bases unmatched to any gene: 8. The chain's CDR3 is CASLGTGEREQYF. CDR3 DNA sequence: TGTGCCAGCCTAGGGACAGGGGAAAGGGAGCAGTACTTC.

The count of this clone is one. This chain links TRBV19 with TRBJ1-1; TRBD1 agrees at 8 bases. This CDR3 has 15 amino acids. V gave up 5 bases and J gave up 2 bases; unmatched junction bases: 7. The germline V gene encodes CDR1 LNHDA and CDR2 SQIVND (reference sequence). The CDR3 region is CASSPDRVLNTEAFF. The CDR3 bases are TGTGCCAGTAGTCCGGACAGGGTGTTAAACACTGAAGCTTTCTTT.

The chain joins TRBV9 to TRBJ2-1; TRBD1 matches 9 bases. Germline trimming cut 3 bases from V and 8 bases from J; bases unmatched to any gene: 3. The CDR3 covers 13 residues. CDR1 is SGDLS, CDR2 YYNGEE, per germline. The CDR3 bases are TGTGCCAGCAGCGGGGACAGGGCCGATGAGCAGTTCTTC. This gives the protein CASSGDRADEQFF.

The V gene is TRBV6-1, the J gene TRBJ1-2; D is unclear. Germline-derived CDR1 and CDR2 are MNHNS and SASEGT. Trimming took off 0 bases at V and 8 bases at J, with 10 bases between the two ends. CDR3 length equals 13 residues. CDR3 sequence: CASSEASLEGYTF. CDR3 nucleotide sequence: TGTGCCAGCAGTGAAGCTAGCCTTGAGGGCTACACCTTC.

This clone appeared a few times. This chain connects TRBV6-6 to TRBJ2-7, with no clear D. In germline, CDR1 is MNHNY, CDR2 SVGAGI (reference sequence). The CDR3 totals 12 residues. V lost 5 bases to trimming and J lost 1 base, with 6 bases between them. CDR3 protein: CASSPRSYEQYF. The CDR3 DNA reads TGTGCCAGCAGTCCGAGATCCTACGAGCAGTACTTC.

V usage is TRBV2 and J usage is TRBJ2-7; D is possibly TRBD1 (5 bases). V lost 10 bases, J lost 7 bases, and 23 bases lay in between. CDR1 SNHLY and CDR2 FYNNEI come from the germline V gene. The CDR3 extends over 14 amino acids. CDR3 region: CATQGAGWGREQYF. The CDR3 DNA follows: TGTGCCACCCAAGGGGCAGGGTGGGGTCGGGAGCAGTACTTC.

The genes are TRBV12-3 or TRBV12-4 and TRBJ2-2, with no clear D. This CDR3 region has 13 residues. Deletions cut 2 bases from V and 5 bases from J, with 6 bases between. CDR3 region: CASSLSNTGELFF. The CDR3 nucleotides are TGTGCCAGCAGTTTATCCAATACCGGGGAGCTGTTTTTT.

This clone was observed a handful of times. V usage is TRBV15 and J usage is TRBJ1-2, with a weak D call TRBD1 (5 bases). This CDR3 region has 12 residues. Germline assignment: CDR1 LNHNV and CDR2 YYDKDF (reference sequence). Trimming stripped 1 base from V and 7 bases from J, with 7 bases between. The CDR3 region is CATSRGGVGYTF. Written as DNA, the CDR3 is TGTGCCACCAGCAGAGGGGGGGTTGGCTACACCTTC.

V is TRBV4-2 and J is TRBJ1-2, with 9 positions matching TRBD1. With 0 bases clipped from V and 5 bases from J, the junction kept 4 bases outside the gene matches. The CDR3 sequence is 15 residues long. CDR1 LGHNA and CDR2 YNFKEQ come from the germline V gene. The CDR3 DNA follows: TGTGCCAGCAGCCAAGACCCGGGACAGGGTTATGGCTACACCTTC. As protein: CASSQDPGQGYGYTF.

This clone is a singleton in its sample. The chain links TRBV2 to TRBJ1-1; a weak D match, TRBD1 (5 bases). CDR3 length equals 15 residues. The germline V gene has CDR1 SNHLY and CDR2 FYNNEI. The germline V and J ends were trimmed by 1 base and 4 bases, with 13 bases remaining between them. The CDR3 DNA follows: TGTGCCAGCAGTGAAGGGGGCAGGGCGACCACTGAAGCTTTCTTT. The encoded protein is CASSEGGRATTEAFF.

CDR3 DNA: TGTGCCAGCAGCCAAGGGGGATTGGAAGGGGCTTTAGGCACTGAAGCTTTCTTT. This codes for CASSQGGLEGALGTEAFF. This chain links TRBV4-2 with TRBJ1-1, with D perhaps matching TRBD1 (5 bases). Germline V gene sequence: CDR1 LGHNA, CDR2 YNFKEQ. This CDR3 comprises 18 residues. V gave up 1 base and J gave up 4 bases, with 22 bases separating them.

The chain has TRBV7-8 and TRBJ1-3; D is possibly TRBD1 (6 bases). CDR3 length: 15 residues. The germline V and J ends were trimmed by 4 bases and 0 bases, with 10 bases remaining between them. Per germline, CDR1 SGHVS and CDR2 FQNEAQ. The CDR3 DNA reads TGTGCCAGCAGCTCTGACAGGCCCTCTGGAAACACCATATATTTT. Translation gives CASSSDRPSGNTIYF.

This clone was counted a single time. The chain employs TRBV9 and TRBJ2-1; 15 positions agree with TRBD2. The germline CDR1 and CDR2 sequences are SGDLS and YYNGEE. V shed 4 bases, J shed 8 bases, and the junction held 4 bases outside the gene matches. The CDR3 loop spans 15 amino acids. The CDR3 here is CASSLGLAGGDEQFF. The CDR3 DNA sequence: TGTGCCAGCAGCCTCGGACTAGCGGGGGGGGATGAGCAGTTCTTC.

V is TRBV6-5 and J is TRBJ1-2; tentative D call: TRBD1 (6 bases). Germline V gene sequence: CDR1 MNHEY, CDR2 SVGAGI. The CDR3 loop spans 13 amino acids. The V end lost 5 bases, the J end lost 7 bases, and 14 bases lay between the germline ends. The CDR3 DNA follows: TGTGCCAGCAGTAGGCAGGGGTTTGGTGGCTACACCTTC. Protein product: CASSRQGFGGYTF.

The chain combines TRBV7-9 with TRBJ1-2, with D tentatively TRBD1 (5 bases). Germline lookup yields CDR1 SEHNR and CDR2 FQNEAQ (reference sequence). V was clipped by 1 base and J by 7 bases, with 13 bases between them. The CDR3 extends over 14 amino acids. The CDR3 here is CASSLEPRRGGYTF. CDR3 nucleotide sequence: TGTGCCAGCAGCTTAGAACCCCGGAGGGGTGGCTACACCTTC.